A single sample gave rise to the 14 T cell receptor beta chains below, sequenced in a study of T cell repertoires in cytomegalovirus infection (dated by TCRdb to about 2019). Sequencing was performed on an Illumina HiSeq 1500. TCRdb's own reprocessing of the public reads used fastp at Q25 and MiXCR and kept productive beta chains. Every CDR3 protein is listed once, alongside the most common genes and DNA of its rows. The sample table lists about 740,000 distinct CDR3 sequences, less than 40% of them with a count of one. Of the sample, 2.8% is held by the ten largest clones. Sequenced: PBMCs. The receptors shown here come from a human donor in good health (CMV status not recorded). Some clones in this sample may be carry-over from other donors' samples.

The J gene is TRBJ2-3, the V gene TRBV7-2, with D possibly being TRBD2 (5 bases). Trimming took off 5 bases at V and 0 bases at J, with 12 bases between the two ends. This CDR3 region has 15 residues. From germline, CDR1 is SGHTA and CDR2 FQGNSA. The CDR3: CASSPSGTSTDTQYF. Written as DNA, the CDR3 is TGTGCCAGCAGCCCCAGCGGTACTAGCACAGATACGCAGTATTTT.

The CDR3 region is CASSYWLRRERTGELFF. CDR3 nucleotide sequence: TGTGCCAGCAGTTATTGGTTGCGGCGGGAGAGGACAGGGGAGCTGTTTTTT. The chain joins TRBV6-6 to TRBJ2-2; TRBD2 agrees at 7 bases. With 3 bases clipped from V and 8 bases from J, the junction kept 15 bases outside the gene matches. The V gene's germline CDR1 is MNHNY and CDR2 SVGAGI (reference sequence). This CDR3 is 17 amino acids long.

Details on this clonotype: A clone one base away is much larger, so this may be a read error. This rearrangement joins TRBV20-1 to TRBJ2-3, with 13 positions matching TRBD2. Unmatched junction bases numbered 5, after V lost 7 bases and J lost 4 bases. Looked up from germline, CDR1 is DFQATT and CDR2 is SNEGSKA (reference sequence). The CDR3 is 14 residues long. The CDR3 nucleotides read TGCAGTGATTACGGACTAGCGGGAGCAGATACGCAGTATTTT. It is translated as CSDYGLAGADTQYF.

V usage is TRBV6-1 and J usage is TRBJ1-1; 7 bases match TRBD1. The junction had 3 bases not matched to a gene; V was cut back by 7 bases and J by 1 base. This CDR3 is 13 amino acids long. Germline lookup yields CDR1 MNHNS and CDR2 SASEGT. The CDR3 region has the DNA TGTGCCAGCATGAGACAGGGGAACACTGAAGCTTTCTTT. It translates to CASMRQGNTEAFF.

Here the CDR3 DNA reads TGTGCCAGCATAAAAGATGGGGGGCGAGTTTTTGAAGCTTTCTTT. It codes for CASIKDGGRVFEAFF. J is TRBJ1-1 and V is TRBV6-2 or TRBV6-3; tentative D call: TRBD1 (6 bases). The CDR3 covers 15 residues. Germline lookup yields CDR1 MNHEY and CDR2 SVGEGT. Trimming took 7 bases from V and 7 from J, leaving 22 bases between them.

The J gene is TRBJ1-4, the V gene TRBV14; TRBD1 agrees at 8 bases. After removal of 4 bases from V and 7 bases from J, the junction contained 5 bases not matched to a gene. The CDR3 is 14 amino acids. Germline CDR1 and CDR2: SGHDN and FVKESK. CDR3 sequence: CASSPPGQAEKLFF. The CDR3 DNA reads TGTGCCAGCAGCCCGCCGGGACAGGCTGAAAAACTGTTTTTT.

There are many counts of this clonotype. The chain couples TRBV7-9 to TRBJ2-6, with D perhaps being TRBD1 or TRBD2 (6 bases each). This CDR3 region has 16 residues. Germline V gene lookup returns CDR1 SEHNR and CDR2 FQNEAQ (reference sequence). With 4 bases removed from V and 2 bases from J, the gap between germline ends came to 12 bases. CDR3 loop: CASSSSRGPGANVLTF. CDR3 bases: TGTGCCAGCAGCTCCTCCCGGGGGCCTGGGGCCAACGTCCTGACTTTC.

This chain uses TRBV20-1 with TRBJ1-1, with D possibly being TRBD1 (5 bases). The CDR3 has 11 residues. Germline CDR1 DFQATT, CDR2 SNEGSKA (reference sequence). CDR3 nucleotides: TGCAGCGGGGGTAAGGGCACTGAAGCTTTCTTT. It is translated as CSGGKGTEAFF.

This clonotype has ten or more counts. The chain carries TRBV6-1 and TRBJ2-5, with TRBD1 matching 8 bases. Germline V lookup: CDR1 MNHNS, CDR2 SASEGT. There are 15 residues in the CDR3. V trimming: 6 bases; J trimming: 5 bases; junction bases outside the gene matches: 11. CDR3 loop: CASSLLAGGGETQYF. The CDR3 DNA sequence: TGTGCCAGCAGCCTACTAGCAGGGGGCGGTGAGACCCAGTACTTC.

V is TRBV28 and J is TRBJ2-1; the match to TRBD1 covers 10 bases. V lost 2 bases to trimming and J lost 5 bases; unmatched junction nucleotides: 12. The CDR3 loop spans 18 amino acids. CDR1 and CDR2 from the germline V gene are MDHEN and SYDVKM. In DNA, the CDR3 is TGTGCCAGCAGTTTACTCTTCCCGACAGGGGGCGCAGACAATGAGCAGTTCTTC. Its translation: CASSLLFPTGGADNEQFF.

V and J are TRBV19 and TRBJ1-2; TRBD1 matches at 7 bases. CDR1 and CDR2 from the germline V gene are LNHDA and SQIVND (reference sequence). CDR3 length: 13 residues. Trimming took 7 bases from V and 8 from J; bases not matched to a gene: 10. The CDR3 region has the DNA TGTGCCAGTACGGGAAGGGGGCGACGAGGCTACACCTTC. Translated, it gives CASTGRGRRGYTF. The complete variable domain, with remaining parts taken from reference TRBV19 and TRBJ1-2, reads DGGITQSPKYLFRKEGQNVTLSCEQNLNHDAMYWYRQDPGQGLRLIYYSQIVNDFQKGDIAEGYSVSREKKESFPLTVTSAQKNPTAFYLCASTGRGRRGYTFGSGTRLTVV.

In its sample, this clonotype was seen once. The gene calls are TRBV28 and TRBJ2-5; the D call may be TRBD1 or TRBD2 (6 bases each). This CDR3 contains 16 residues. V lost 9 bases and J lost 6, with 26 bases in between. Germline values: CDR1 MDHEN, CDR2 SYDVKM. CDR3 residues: CASKGGLVLSWKTQYF. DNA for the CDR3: TGTGCCAGTAAGGGGGGACTCGTTCTGAGTTGGAAGACCCAGTACTTC.

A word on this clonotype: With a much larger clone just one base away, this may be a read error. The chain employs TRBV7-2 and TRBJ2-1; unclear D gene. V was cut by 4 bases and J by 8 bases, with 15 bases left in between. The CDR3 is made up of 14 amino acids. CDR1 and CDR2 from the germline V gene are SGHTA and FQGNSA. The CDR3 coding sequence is TGTGCCAGCAGCTCCGGCCCTAAACGGGATGAGCAGTTCTTC. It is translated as CASSSGPKRDEQFF.

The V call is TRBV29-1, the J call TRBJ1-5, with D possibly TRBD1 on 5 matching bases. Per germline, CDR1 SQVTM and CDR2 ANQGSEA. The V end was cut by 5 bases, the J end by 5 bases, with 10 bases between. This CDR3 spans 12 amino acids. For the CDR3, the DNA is TGCAGCGTTTCAGGGAGAGATCAGCCCCAGCATTTT. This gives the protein CSVSGRDQPQHF.